This T cell receptor beta chain comes out of a study of blood T cell repertoires in COVID-19. Study as a whole: The United States, Italy and Spain supplied acute and convalescent COVID-19 samples.

This clone was seen a handful of times. This CDR3 comprises 15 residues. The J segment lost 2 bases and the V segment lost 4 bases, leaving 6 bases of the junction unmatched. Germline assignment: CDR1 SGDLS and CDR2 YYNGEE. Under the authors' procedure: Counts of nucleated cells, estimated from reference gene primer amplification, were obtained. Generated by immunoSEQ multiplex PCR, the TCRdb table keeps only in-frame clones and is missing some. V and J calls and clone size are given by that table; D and trimming were obtained from the DNA. The table has tens of thousands of clones, over 65% seen once.

This clonotype originated in a woman in her sixties or seventies with acute or convalescent COVID-19. Sequences were obtained from peripheral blood. The chain employs TRBV9 and TRBJ2-7; 10 bases map to TRBD1. The CDR3 sequence: CASSTGQGGPYEQYF. CDR3 nucleotides: TGTGCCAGCAGCACCGGACAGGGGGGTCCCTACGAGCAGTACTTC.